This T cell receptor beta chain came from a study of beta chain features in type 1 diabetes. A note on this clone: Its antigen is unidentified.

Regarding the study as a whole: Among all four CD4+ subsets, Type 1 diabetes patients had TCRB CDR3s that were moderately but significantly shorter.

All of the isolated RNA was reverse transcribed, so expressed TCRB transcripts were sequenced. This table comes from immunoSEQ multiplex PCR, and its TCRdb copy is limited to in-frame clones, with some not included. The sample has around 650,000 clones, roughly 12% seen once. The sequence came from a man under 40 with type 1 diabetes. The sample consisted of naive CD4+ T cells from blood.

The CDR3 sequence: CASSQGRAVRTDTQYF. In DNA form, the CDR3 reads TGCGCCAGCAGCCAAGGACGGGCAGTTAGGACAGATACGCAGTATTTT. The V call is TRBV4-1, the J call TRBJ2-3; D gene uncertain. CDR1 is MGHRA, CDR2 YSYEKL, per germline. The CDR3 is 16 amino acids. Trimming took off 1 base at V and 3 bases at J, with 14 bases between the two ends.